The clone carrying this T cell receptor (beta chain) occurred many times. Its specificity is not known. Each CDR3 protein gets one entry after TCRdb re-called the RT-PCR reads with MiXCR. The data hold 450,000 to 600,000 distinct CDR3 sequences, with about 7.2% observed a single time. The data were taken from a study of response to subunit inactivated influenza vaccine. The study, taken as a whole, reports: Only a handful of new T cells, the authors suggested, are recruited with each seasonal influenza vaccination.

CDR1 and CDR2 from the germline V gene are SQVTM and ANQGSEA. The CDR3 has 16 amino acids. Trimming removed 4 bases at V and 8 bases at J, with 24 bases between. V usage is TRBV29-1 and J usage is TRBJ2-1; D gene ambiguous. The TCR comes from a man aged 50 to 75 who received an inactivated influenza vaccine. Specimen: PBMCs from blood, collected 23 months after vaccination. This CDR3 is CSVVLRGASLGYEQFF. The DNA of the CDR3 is TGCAGCGTTGTCCTTCGTGGAGCCTCCTTAGGCTATGAGCAGTTCTTC.